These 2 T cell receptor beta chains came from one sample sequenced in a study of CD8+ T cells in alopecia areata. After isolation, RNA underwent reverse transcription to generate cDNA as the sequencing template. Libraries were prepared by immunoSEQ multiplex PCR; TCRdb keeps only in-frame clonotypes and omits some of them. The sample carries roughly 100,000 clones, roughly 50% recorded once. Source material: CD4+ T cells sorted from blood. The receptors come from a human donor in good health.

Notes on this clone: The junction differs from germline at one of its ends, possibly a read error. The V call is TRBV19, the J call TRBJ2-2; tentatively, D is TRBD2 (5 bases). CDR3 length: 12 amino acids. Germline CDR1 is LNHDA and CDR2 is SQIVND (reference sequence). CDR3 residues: CTSGLGAGELFF. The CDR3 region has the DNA TGTACCAGTGGACTGGGAGCGGGGGAGCTGTTTTTT.

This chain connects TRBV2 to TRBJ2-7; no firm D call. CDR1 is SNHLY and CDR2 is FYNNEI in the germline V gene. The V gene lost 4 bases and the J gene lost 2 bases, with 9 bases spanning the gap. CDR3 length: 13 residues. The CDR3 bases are TGTGCCAGCAGTGCCGCGGCCGCCTACGAGCAGTACTTC. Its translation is CASSAAAAYEQYF.